This T cell receptor (beta chain) was captured in a study of cytomegalovirus exposure and HLA in healthy donors. Here immunoSEQ multiplex PCR was the method, and the copy in TCRdb shows in-frame clones only, minus some. The sample lists around 69,000 clones; 96% were seen once. Germline CDR1 reads MNHEY; CDR2 reads SVGAGI. This CDR3 comprises 13 residues. V gave up 3 bases and J gave up 8 bases, with 13 bases separating them. The V gene is TRBV6-5, the J gene TRBJ1-2, with D uncertain. Sequenced input: PBMCs. The source is a woman younger than 30 in good health and CMV-seropositive. CDR3 in amino acids: CASSYTREEGYTF. The CDR3 DNA reads TGTGCCAGCAGTTATACACGGGAGGAAGGCTACACCTTC.